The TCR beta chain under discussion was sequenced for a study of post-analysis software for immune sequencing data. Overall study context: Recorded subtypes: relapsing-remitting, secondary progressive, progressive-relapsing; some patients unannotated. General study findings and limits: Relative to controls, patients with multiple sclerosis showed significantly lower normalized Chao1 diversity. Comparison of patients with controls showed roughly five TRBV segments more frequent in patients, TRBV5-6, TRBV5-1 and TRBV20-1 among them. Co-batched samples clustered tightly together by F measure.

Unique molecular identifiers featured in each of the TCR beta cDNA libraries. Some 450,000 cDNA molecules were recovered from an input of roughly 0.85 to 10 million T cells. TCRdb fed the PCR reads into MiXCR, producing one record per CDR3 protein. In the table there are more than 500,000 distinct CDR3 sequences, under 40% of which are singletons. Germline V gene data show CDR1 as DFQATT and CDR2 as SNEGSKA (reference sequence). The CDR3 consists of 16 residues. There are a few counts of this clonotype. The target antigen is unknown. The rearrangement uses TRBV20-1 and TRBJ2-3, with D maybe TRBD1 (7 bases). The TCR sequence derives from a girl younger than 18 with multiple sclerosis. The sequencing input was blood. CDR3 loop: CRTTGGGGGRADTQYF. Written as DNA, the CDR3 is TGCAGAACTACTGGGGGAGGAGGGGGCAGGGCAGATACGCAGTATTTT.